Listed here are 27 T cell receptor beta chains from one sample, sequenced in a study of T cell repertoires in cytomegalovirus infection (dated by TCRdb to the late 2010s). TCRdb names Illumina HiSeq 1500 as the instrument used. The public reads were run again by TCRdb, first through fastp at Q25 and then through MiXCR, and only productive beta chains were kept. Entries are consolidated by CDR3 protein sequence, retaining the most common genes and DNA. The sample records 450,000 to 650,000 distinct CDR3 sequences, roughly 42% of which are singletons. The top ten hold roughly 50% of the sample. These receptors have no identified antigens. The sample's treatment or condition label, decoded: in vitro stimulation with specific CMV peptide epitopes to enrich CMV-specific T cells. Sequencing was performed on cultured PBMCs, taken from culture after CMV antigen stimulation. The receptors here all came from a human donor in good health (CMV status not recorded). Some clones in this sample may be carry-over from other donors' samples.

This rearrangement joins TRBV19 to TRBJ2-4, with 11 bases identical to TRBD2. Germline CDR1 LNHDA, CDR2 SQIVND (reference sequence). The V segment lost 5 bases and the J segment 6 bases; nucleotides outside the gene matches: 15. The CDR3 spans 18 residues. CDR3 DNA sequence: TGTGCCAGTAGTTCCATGGACGGGACTAGCGGCGGGGGAAACATTCAGTACTTC. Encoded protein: CASSSMDGTSGGGNIQYF.

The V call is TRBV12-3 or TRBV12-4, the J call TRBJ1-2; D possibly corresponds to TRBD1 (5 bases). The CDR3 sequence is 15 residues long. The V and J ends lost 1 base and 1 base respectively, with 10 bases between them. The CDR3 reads CASSLGGELNYGYTF. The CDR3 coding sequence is TGTGCCAGCAGTTTAGGGGGCGAGCTTAACTATGGCTACACCTTC.

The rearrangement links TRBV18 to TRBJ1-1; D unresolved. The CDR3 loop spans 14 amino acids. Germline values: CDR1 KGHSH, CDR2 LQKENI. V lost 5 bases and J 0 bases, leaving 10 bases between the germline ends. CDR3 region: CASSELVMNTEAFF. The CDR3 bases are TGTGCCAGCTCAGAGTTAGTCATGAACACTGAAGCTTTCTTT. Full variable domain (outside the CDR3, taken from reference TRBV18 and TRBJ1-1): NAGVMQNPRHLVRRRGQEARLRCSPMKGHSHVYWYRQLPEEGLKFMVYLQKENIIDESGMPKERFSAEFPKEGPSILRIQQVVRGDSAAYFCASSELVMNTEAFFGQGTRLTVV.

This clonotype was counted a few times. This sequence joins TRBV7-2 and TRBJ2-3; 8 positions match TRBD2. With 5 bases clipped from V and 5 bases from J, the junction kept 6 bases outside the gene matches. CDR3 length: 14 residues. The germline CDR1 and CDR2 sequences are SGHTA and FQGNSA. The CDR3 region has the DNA TGTGCCAGCAGCCGGATTCTAGCGGGAGATACGCAGTATTTT. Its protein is CASSRILAGDTQYF.

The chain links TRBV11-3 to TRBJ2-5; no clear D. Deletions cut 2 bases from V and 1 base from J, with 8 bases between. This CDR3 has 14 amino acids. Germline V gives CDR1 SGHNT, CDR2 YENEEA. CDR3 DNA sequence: TGTGCCAGCAGCTTACAGGCGATCCAAGAGACCCAGTACTTC. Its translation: CASSLQAIQETQYF.

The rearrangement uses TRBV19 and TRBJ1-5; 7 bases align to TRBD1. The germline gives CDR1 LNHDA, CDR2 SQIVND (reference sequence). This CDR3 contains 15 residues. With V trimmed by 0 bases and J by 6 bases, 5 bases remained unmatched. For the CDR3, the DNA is TGTGCCAGTAGTATAGATTGGACAGGCGGTCAGCCCCAGCATTTT. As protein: CASSIDWTGGQPQHF. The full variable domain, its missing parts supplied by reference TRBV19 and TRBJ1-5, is DGGITQSPKYLFRKEGQNVTLSCEQNLNHDAMYWYRQDPGQGLRLIYYSQIVNDFQKGDIAEGYSVSREKKESFPLTVTSAQKNPTAFYLCASSIDWTGGQPQHFGDGTRLSIL.

CDR3 DNA: TGTGCCAGCAGCCTCACCACCGTTGACAGTAGCTATGGCTACACCTTC. Translation: CASSLTTVDSSYGYTF. The V and J genes are TRBV7-6 and TRBJ1-2; tentative D call: TRBD1 (5 bases). Trimming took off 5 bases at V and 4 bases at J, with 20 bases between the two ends. This CDR3 region has 16 residues. CDR1 is SGHVS, CDR2 FNYEAQ, per germline.

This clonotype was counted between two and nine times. CDR3 protein: CASSPMGTGSGNTIYF. In DNA form, the CDR3 reads TGTGCCAGCAGCCCGATGGGTACCGGCTCTGGAAACACCATATATTTT. The chain couples TRBV2 to TRBJ1-3, with unresolved D. The germline CDR1 and CDR2 sequences are SNHLY and FYNNEI. V lost 6 bases, J lost 0 bases, and 15 bases lay in between. This CDR3 is 16 amino acids long. Based on the CDR3 plus reference TRBV2 and TRBJ1-3, the full variable domain is EPEVTQTPSHQVTQMGQEVILRCVPISNHLYFYWYRQILGQKVEFLVSFYNNEISEKSEIFDDQFSVERPDGSNFTLKIRSTKLEDSAMYFCASSPMGTGSGNTIYFGEGSWLTVV.

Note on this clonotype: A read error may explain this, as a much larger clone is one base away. The DNA of the CDR3 is TGTGCCATCAGCTCCCACCGGGACGCCTCCTACGAGCAGTACTTC. Its protein is CAISSHRDASYEQYF. The chain joins TRBV7-2 to TRBJ2-7, with D possibly being TRBD1 or TRBD2 (5 bases each). CDR3 length: 15 amino acids. The germline V gene has CDR1 SGHTA and CDR2 FQGNSA.

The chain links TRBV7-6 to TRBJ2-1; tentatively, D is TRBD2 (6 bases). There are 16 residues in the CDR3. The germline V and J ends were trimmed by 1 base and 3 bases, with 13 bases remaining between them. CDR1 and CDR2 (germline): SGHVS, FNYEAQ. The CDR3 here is CASSLGAGRLYNEQFF. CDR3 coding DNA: TGTGCCAGCAGCTTAGGTGCGGGGAGACTCTACAATGAGCAGTTCTTC.

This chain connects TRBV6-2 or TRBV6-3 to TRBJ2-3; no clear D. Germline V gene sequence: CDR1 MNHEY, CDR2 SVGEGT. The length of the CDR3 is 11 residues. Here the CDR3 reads CASARTDTQYF. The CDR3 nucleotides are TGTGCATCGGCCCGGACAGATACGCAGTATTTT.

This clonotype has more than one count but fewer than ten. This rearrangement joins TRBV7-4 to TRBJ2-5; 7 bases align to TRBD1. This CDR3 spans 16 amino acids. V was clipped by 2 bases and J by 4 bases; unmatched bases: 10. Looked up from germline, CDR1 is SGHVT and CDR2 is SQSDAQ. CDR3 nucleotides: TGTGCCAGCAGCTTAACACGCGACAGGGCAGGAGAGACCCAGTACTTC. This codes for CASSLTRDRAGETQYF.

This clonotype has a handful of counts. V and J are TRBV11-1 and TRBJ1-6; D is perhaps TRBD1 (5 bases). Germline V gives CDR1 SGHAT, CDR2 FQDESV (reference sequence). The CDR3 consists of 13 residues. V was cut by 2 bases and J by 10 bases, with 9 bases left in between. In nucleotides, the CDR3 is TGTGCCAGCAGCTTACGATGGGGCTCACCCCTCCACTTT. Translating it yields CASSLRWGSPLHF. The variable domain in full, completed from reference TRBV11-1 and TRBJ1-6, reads EAEVAQSPRYKITEKSQAVAFWCDPISGHATLYWYRQILGQGPELLVQFQDESVVDDSQLPKDRFSAERLKGVDSTLKIQPAELGDSAMYLCASSLRWGSPLHFGNGTRLTVT.

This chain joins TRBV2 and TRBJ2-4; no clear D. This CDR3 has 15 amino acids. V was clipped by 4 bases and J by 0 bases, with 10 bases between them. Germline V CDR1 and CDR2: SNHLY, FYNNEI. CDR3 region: CASSVFEIAKNIQYF. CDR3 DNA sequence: TGTGCCAGCAGTGTTTTTGAGATAGCCAAAAACATTCAGTACTTC.

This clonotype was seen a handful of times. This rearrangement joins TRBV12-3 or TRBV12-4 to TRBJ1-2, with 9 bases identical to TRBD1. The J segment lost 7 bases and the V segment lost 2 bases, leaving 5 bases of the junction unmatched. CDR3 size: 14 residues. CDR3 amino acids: CASSLTGGDGGYTF. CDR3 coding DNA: TGTGCCAGCAGTTTAACAGGGGGCGATGGTGGCTACACCTTC.

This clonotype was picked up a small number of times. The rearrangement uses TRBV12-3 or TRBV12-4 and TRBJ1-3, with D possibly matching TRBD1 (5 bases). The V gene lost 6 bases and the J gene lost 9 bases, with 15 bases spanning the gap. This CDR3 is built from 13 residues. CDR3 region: CASSPEGGATIYF. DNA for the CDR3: TGTGCCAGCAGCCCAGAGGGAGGGGCCACCATATATTTT.

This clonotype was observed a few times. For the CDR3, the DNA is TGTGCCAGCATGTCTGAGTTGTGGGGAGGAGGAAATCAGCCCCAGCATTTT. Its translation: CASMSELWGGGNQPQHF. This sequence joins TRBV27 and TRBJ1-5; the D is unclear. The CDR3 is 17 residues long. Germline assignment: CDR1 MNHEY and CDR2 SMNVEV (reference sequence). V lost 7 bases and J lost 4, with 23 bases in between.

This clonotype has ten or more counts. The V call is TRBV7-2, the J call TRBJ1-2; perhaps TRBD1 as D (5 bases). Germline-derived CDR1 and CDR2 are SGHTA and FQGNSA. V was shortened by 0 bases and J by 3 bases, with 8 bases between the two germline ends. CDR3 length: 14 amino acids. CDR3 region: CASSLAGDYYGYTF. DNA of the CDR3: TGTGCCAGCAGCTTAGCGGGGGACTACTATGGCTACACCTTC.

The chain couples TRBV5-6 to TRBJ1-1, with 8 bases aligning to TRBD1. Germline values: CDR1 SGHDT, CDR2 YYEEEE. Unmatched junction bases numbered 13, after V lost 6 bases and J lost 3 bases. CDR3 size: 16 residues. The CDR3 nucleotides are TGTGCCAGCACCCCGGCTGGGACAGGACGTTACACTGAAGCTTTCTTT. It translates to CASTPAGTGRYTEAFF. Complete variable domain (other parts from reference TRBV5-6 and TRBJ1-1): DAGVTQSPTHLIKTRGQQVTLRCSPKSGHDTVSWYQQALGQGPQFIFQYYEEEERQRGNFPDRFSGHQFPNYSSELNVNALLLGDSALYLCASTPAGTGRYTEAFFGQGTRLTVV.

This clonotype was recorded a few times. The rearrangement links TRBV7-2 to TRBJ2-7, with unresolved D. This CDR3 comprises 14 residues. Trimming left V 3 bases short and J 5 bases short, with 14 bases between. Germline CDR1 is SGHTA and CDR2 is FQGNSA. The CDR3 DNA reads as TGTGCCAGCAGCTTGCTGGGATTGTTGGACGAGCAGTACTTC. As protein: CASSLLGLLDEQYF.

The CDR3 sequence: CSARRGQQPYEQYF. The DNA of the CDR3 is TGCAGTGCTCGCAGGGGACAGCAGCCCTACGAGCAGTACTTC. J is TRBJ2-7 and V is TRBV20-1; 7 positions agree with TRBD1. The germline CDR1 and CDR2 sequences are DFQATT and SNEGSKA (reference sequence). The CDR3 spans 14 residues. V lost 5 bases and J lost 2; bases outside the gene matches: 9.

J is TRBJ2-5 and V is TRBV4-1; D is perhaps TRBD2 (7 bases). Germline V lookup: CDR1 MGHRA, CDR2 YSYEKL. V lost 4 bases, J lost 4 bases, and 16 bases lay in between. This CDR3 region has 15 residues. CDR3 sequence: CASSPRDKRGETQYF. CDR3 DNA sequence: TGCGCCAGCAGCCCCCGGGACAAGCGGGGAGAGACCCAGTACTTC.

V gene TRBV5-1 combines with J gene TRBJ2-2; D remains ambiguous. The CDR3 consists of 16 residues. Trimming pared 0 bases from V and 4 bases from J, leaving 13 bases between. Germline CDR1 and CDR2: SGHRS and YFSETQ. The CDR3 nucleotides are TGCGCCAGCAGCTTGGACAGCACGACCGTCACCGGGGAGCTGTTTTTT. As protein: CASSLDSTTVTGELFF.

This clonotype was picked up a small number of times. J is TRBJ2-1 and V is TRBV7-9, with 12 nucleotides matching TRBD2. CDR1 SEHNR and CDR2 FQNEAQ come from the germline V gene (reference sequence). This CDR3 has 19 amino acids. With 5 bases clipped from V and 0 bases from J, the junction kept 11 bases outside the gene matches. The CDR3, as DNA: TGTGCCAGCAGCCCCTCGACTAGCGGGAGCTTTAGCTCCTACAATGAGCAGTTCTTC. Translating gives CASSPSTSGSFSSYNEQFF.

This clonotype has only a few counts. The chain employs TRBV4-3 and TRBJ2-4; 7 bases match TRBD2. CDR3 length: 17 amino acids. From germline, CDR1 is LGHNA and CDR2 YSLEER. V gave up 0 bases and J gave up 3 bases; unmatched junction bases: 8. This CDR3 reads CASSQDGGVYGKNIQYF. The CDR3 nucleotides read TGCGCCAGCAGCCAAGATGGGGGGGTCTACGGCAAAAACATTCAGTACTTC.

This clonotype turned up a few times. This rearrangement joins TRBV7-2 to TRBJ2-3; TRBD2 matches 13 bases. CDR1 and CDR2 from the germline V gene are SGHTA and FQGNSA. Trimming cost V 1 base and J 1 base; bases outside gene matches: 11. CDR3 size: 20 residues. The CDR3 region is CASSLDTGLAGVVGTDTQYF. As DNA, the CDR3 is TGTGCCAGCAGCTTAGATACAGGACTAGCGGGAGTAGTAGGCACAGATACGCAGTATTTT. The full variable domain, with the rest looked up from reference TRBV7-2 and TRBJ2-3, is GAGVSQSPSNKVTEKGKDVELRCDPISGHTALYWYRQSLGQGLEFLIYFQGNSAPDKSGLPSDRFSAERTGGSVSTLTIQRTQQEDSAVYLCASSLDTGLAGVVGTDTQYFGPGTRLTVL.

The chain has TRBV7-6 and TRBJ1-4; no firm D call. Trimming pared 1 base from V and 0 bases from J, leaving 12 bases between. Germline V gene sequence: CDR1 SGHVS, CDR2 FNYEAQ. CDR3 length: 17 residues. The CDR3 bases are TGTGCCAGCAGCTTAGATAAGAGGTTCCCAACTAATGAAAAACTGTTTTTT. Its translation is CASSLDKRFPTNEKLFF.